This T cell receptor (beta chain) was profiled in a study of cytomegalovirus exposure and HLA in healthy donors. CDR1 is SGDLS, CDR2 YYNGEE, per germline. V was cut by 0 bases and J by 7 bases, with 8 bases left in between. The CDR3 loop spans 13 amino acids. In the PCR, 60 Vbeta and 13 Jbeta primers were used. Clones were read by immunoSEQ multiplex PCR, and TCRdb kept only the in-frame ones, dropping some. Of under 130,000 clones listed, over 80% were seen once; the top ten hold 5% to 6.5%. This sequence was found in a man younger than 35 in good health and CMV-seronegative. The V gene is TRBV9, the J gene TRBJ2-1; the D gene is possibly TRBD1 (5 bases). Specimen: PBMCs. The CDR3 protein is CASSVGQSNEQFF. CDR3 in DNA: TGTGCCAGCAGCGTAGGACAGAGTAATGAGCAGTTCTTC.